This T cell receptor beta chain was captured in a study of blood T cell repertoires in COVID-19. The CDR3 spans 13 residues. Looked up from germline, CDR1 is LNHNV and CDR2 is YYDKDF (reference sequence). V lost 3 bases to trimming and J lost 7 bases, with 12 bases between them. Authors' methods: Amplification of reference gene primers provided the estimated nucleated cell counts. Here immunoSEQ multiplex PCR was the method, and the copy in TCRdb shows in-frame clones only, minus some. The V and J calls and the clone size are those of that table, but D and trimming were determined from the DNA. The sample lists 310,000 or so clones, around 89% seen once, with under 4.5% in the top ten.

V usage is TRBV15 and J usage is TRBJ1-1; D is unresolved. The sample comprised peripheral blood. This clonotype was sampled from a woman between 50 and 59 years old with active or convalescent COVID-19. CDR3 protein: CATSSGLLGEAFF. The CDR3 DNA is TGTGCCACCAGCAGTGGACTACTTGGTGAAGCTTTCTTT.